This T cell receptor (beta chain) was obtained from a study of T cells in narcolepsy. Turning to the study itself: Healthy controls were enrolled alongside patients with narcolepsy type 1 or type 2. Study observations and caveats: Some memory CD4+ repertoires had no autoreactive clone sequences. Comparing one patient's CSF and blood CD4+ clonotypes highlighted HCRT- and TRIB2-specific autoreactive clonotypes.

The germline V gene encodes CDR1 SGHNT and CDR2 YYREEE (reference sequence). V dropped 0 bases and J dropped 4 bases, with 16 bases sitting between them. The CDR3 contains 17 residues. Assay used: immunoSEQ multiplex PCR; TCRdb lists only in-frame clones, some missing. Found here are about 27,000 clones, about four fifths of them singletons; the top ten hold 6.6%. To note about this clone: Its specificity is unknown.

The gene calls are TRBV5-4 and TRBJ2-2, with D tentatively TRBD1 (6 bases). The TCR originated in a human donor in good health. The sample comprised memory (CD45RA-) CD4+ T cells from blood. The CDR3 loop is CASSLVKGESSTGELFF. DNA of the CDR3: TGTGCCAGCAGCTTGGTTAAGGGGGAATCAAGCACCGGGGAGCTGTTTTTT.